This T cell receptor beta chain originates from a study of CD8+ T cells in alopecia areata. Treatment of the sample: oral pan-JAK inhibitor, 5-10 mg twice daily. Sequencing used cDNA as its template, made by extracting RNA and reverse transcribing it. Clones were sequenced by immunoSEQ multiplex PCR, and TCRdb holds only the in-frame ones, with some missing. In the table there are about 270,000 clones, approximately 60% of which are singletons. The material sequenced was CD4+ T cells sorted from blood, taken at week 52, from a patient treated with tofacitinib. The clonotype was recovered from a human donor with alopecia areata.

The CDR3 DNA reads as TGTGCCAGCAGTCTCCGGGACAGGGAAGGTGGCTACACCTTC. This codes for CASSLRDREGGYTF. The J gene is TRBJ1-2, the V gene TRBV27; TRBD1 agrees at 9 bases. The CDR3 totals 14 residues. Germline loops: CDR1 MNHEY, CDR2 SMNVEV (reference sequence). V trimming: 5 bases; J trimming: 7 bases; junction bases outside the gene matches: 8.